The entry that follows covers one TCR beta chain sequence. The CDR3 sequence is 13 residues long. The germline V gene encodes CDR1 DFQATT and CDR2 SNEGSKA (reference sequence). Trimming shortened V by 0 bases and J by 7 bases, and 12 bases separated the two germline ends. From the 5' RACE reads, TCRdb called clonotypes with MiXCR, one entry per CDR3 protein. The profile shows some 600,000 distinct CDR3 sequences, 15% to 20% of them singletons. This specimen belongs to a study of T-cell memory formation after mild COVID-19. This receptor was obtained from an adult woman who had mild COVID-19 (a few samples of this study predate the infection). Cell type and time point are not known. The chain has TRBV20-1 and TRBJ1-2; D not resolved. The sample comprised PBMCs or a T cell subset sorted from them (not recorded which). The CDR3 reads CSARDGPGSGYTF. The CDR3 DNA reads as TGCAGTGCTAGAGATGGTCCCGGATCTGGCTACACCTTC.